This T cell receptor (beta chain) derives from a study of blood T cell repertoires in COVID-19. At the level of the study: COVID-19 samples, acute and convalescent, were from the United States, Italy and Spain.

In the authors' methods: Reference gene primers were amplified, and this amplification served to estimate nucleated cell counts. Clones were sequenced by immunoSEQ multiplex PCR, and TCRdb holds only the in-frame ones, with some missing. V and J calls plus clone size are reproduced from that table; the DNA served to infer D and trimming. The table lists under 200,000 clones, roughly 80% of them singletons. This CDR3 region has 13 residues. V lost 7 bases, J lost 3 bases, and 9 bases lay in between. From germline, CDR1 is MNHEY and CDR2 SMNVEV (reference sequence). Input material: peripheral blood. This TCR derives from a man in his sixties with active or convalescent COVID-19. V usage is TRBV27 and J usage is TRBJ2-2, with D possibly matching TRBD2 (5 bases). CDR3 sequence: CASTLLDTGELFF. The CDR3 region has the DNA TGTGCCAGCACCTTACTAGACACCGGGGAGCTGTTTTTT.